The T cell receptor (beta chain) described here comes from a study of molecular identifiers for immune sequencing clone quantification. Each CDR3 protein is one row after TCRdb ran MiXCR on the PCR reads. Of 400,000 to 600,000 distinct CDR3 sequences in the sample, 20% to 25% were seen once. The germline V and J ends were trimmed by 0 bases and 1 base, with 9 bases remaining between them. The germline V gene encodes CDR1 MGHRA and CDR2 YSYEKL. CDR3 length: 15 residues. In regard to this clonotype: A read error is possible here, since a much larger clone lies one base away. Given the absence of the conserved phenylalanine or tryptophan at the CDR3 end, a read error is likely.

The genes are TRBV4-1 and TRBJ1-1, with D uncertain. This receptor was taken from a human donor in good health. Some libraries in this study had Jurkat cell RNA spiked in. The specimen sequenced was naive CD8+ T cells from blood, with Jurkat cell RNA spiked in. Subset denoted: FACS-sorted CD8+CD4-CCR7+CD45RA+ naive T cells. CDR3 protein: CASSQDAGPNTEAFV. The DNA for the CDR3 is TGCGCCAGCAGCCAAGATGCGGGCCCGAACACTGAAGCTTTCGTT.